The 17 T cell receptor beta chains reported below all come from one sample, sequenced in a study of blood T cells in healthy people across ages. The use of a sample-barcoded 5' primer and a J-beta primer mix characterized a second PCR of about 7 to 12 cycles. TCRdb re-called the 5' RACE reads with MiXCR, one entry per CDR3 protein. The data show 1.8 million or so distinct CDR3 sequences, with roughly two fifths seen just once and about 21% held by the top ten. Sequenced material: blood. Every receptor here comes from a human donor in good health.

This clonotype showed up many times. V usage is TRBV9 and J usage is TRBJ2-5; TRBD2 might be the D (6 bases). The CDR3 runs to 16 residues. Germline V gene data show CDR1 as SGDLS and CDR2 as YYNGEE. V gave up 0 bases and J gave up 2 bases, with 14 bases separating them. CDR3 sequence reads: CASSVGRGGAQETQYF. DNA for the CDR3: TGTGCCAGCAGCGTAGGTCGAGGCGGGGCACAAGAGACCCAGTACTTC.

The J gene is TRBJ1-2, the V gene TRBV7-2; a weak D match, TRBD1 (5 bases). This CDR3 contains 13 residues. Trimming took off 4 bases at V and 4 bases at J, with 10 bases between the two ends. Per germline, CDR1 SGHTA and CDR2 FQGNSA. CDR3 DNA: TGTGCCAGCAGCTGGGTCGGGGGCTATGGCTACACCTTC. Translation: CASSWVGGYGYTF. Combining the CDR3 with reference TRBV7-2 and TRBJ1-2 gives the whole variable domain GAGVSQSPSNKVTEKGKDVELRCDPISGHTALYWYRQSLGQGLEFLIYFQGNSAPDKSGLPSDRFSAERTGGSVSTLTIQRTQQEDSAVYLCASSWVGGYGYTFGSGTRLTVV.

J is TRBJ2-5 and V is TRBV6-6; D is uncertain. Trimming stripped 8 bases from V and 4 bases from J, with 17 bases between. The CDR3 has 14 residues. The germline V gene has CDR1 MNHNY and CDR2 SVGAGI (reference sequence). The CDR3 DNA reads TGTGCCAGCTCCAAGATCCCGGAGTTAGAGACCCAGTACTTC. Its protein product is CASSKIPELETQYF.

The CDR3 bases are TGCAGTGCTAGGCAGGAAATGGTGGACAATCAGCCCCAGCATTTT. Translation gives CSARQEMVDNQPQHF. The V and J genes are TRBV20-1 and TRBJ1-5; D unclear. The CDR3 spans 15 residues. Germline V lookup: CDR1 DFQATT, CDR2 SNEGSKA (reference sequence). Trimming pared 3 bases from V and 3 bases from J, leaving 15 bases between.

The CDR3 loop is CASSPLAGTCETQYF. The CDR3, as DNA: TGTGCCAGCAGTCCACTAGCGGGGACCTGTGAGACCCAGTACTTC. The V call is TRBV12-3 or TRBV12-4, the J call TRBJ2-5, with TRBD2 identical over 10 bases. The CDR3 runs to 15 residues. V lost 5 bases to trimming and J lost 5 bases; unmatched junction nucleotides: 8.

J is TRBJ1-2 and V is TRBV6-5, with D maybe TRBD1 (5 bases). With 6 bases removed from V and 8 bases from J, the gap between germline ends came to 13 bases. CDR3 length equals 12 residues. Germline V gene data show CDR1 as MNHEY and CDR2 as SVGAGI. The CDR3 DNA follows: TGTGCCAGCAGGGCAGGGTGGGAAGGCTACACCTTC. Translated, it gives CASRAGWEGYTF.

The V call is TRBV20-1, the J call TRBJ1-2, with no clear D. The germline gives CDR1 DFQATT, CDR2 SNEGSKA (reference sequence). CDR3 size: 17 residues. The germline V and J ends were trimmed by 3 bases and 2 bases, with 22 bases remaining between them. The CDR3 spells CSARGYGSSSVNYGYTF. For the CDR3, the DNA is TGCAGTGCTAGGGGCTATGGTTCTTCCAGTGTAAACTATGGCTACACCTTC.

This clonotype was found a few times. This chain links TRBV7-6 with TRBJ2-5, with D perhaps matching TRBD2 (5 bases). Near its end, the DNA agrees better with TRBJ2-7, so the J call may be wrong. The CDR3 has 18 amino acids. CDR1 is SGHVS and CDR2 is FNYEAQ in the germline V gene. Here the CDR3 reads CASSLWGVGTQWDYEQYF. CDR3 in DNA: TGTGCCAGCAGCTTATGGGGAGTGGGCACACAGTGGGATTACGAGCAGTACTTC.

The chain recombines TRBV3-1 with TRBJ2-7; 13 bases are a match to TRBD2. The CDR3 has 16 amino acids. Germline V gives CDR1 LGHDT, CDR2 YNNKEL (reference sequence). Unmatched junction bases numbered 7, after V lost 4 bases and J lost 4 bases. CDR3 in amino acids: CASSRSGTSGAYEQYF. The CDR3 DNA reads as TGTGCCAGCAGCCGGTCCGGGACTAGCGGGGCATACGAGCAGTACTTC.

The chain couples TRBV5-1 to TRBJ2-4; tentative D call: TRBD1 (6 bases). CDR1 SGHRS and CDR2 YFSETQ come from the germline V gene. The CDR3 is 17 residues long. Trimming cost V 4 bases and J 2 bases, with 19 bases left between them. This CDR3 is CASSRETGLFPKNIQYF. The DNA for the CDR3 is TGCGCCAGCAGCCGCGAAACAGGGTTGTTTCCCAAAAACATTCAGTACTTC.

V usage is TRBV29-1 and J usage is TRBJ1-2; 7 nucleotides agree with TRBD1. The trim removed 7 bases at V and 3 bases at J, leaving 5 bases unmatched. The germline gives CDR1 SQVTM, CDR2 ANQGSEA. The CDR3 totals 12 residues. Here the CDR3 DNA reads TGCAGCGGCTGGACAGGCGACTATGGCTACACCTTC. It yields the protein CSGWTGDYGYTF. The entire variable domain, with the rest obtained from reference TRBV29-1 and TRBJ1-2, is as follows: SAVISQKPSRDICQRGTSLTIQCQVDSQVTMMFWYRQQPGQSLTLIATANQGSEATYESGFVIDKFPISRPNLTFSTLTVSNMSPEDSSIYLCSGWTGDYGYTFGSGTRLTVV.

The chain is built from TRBV2 and TRBJ1-2; D might be TRBD1 (5 bases). The CDR3 is 13 residues long. Germline V gene sequence: CDR1 SNHLY, CDR2 FYNNEI. V shed 8 bases and J shed 6 bases, with 16 bases lying between them. The CDR3 DNA sequence: TGTGCCAGCGCCCCTGGGGGTGGGCATGGCTACACCTTC. This codes for CASAPGGGHGYTF.

This clonotype was seen just once. This may be a read error, as it is one base from a much larger clone. This sequence joins TRBV5-1 and TRBJ2-3; D is undetermined. This CDR3 is 13 amino acids long. Looked up from germline, CDR1 is SGHRS and CDR2 is YFSETQ. CDR3 DNA: TGCGCCGGCAGCAGAACTAGCACAGATACGCAGTATTTT. Residues: CAGSRTSTDTQYF.

V is TRBV5-1 and J is TRBJ2-2; 14 bases match TRBD2. V gave up 1 base and J gave up 3 bases; unmatched junction bases: 8. Germline values: CDR1 SGHRS, CDR2 YFSETQ. The CDR3 is 19 amino acids. CDR3 sequence: CASSLTGTSGGLHTGELFF. The DNA of the CDR3 is TGCGCCAGCAGCTTGACGGGGACTAGCGGGGGCCTTCACACCGGGGAGCTGTTTTTT. Supplemented by reference TRBV5-1 and TRBJ2-2, the full variable domain reads KAGVTQTPRYLIKTRGQQVTLSCSPISGHRSVSWYQQTPGQGLQFLFEYFSETQRNKGNFPGRFSGRQFSNSRSEMNVSTLELGDSALYLCASSLTGTSGGLHTGELFFGEGSRLTVL.

In its sample, this clonotype was seen a few times. This rearrangement joins TRBV25-1 to TRBJ2-7; the D gene is possibly TRBD2 (5 bases). The CDR3 has 16 residues. The V gene lost 7 bases and the J gene lost 3 bases, with 22 bases spanning the gap. Germline assignment: CDR1 MGHDK and CDR2 SYGVNS. CDR3 loop: CASIPDGVPGIYEQYF. In nucleotides, the CDR3 is TGTGCCAGCATTCCAGACGGAGTCCCCGGGATCTACGAGCAGTACTTC.

The chain links TRBV12-3 or TRBV12-4 to TRBJ1-5, with a possible D match to TRBD1 (5 bases). This CDR3 has 15 residues. V was clipped by 3 bases and J by 3 bases, with 12 bases between them. The CDR3 region has the DNA TGTGCCAGCAGTTTGAGAGGGGACGACAATCAGCCCCAGCATTTT. Translating it yields CASSLRGDDNQPQHF.

The chain links TRBV12-3 or TRBV12-4 to TRBJ2-5; no firm D call. Trimming shortened V by 3 bases and J by 5 bases, and 13 bases separated the two germline ends. The CDR3 is 14 amino acids. The CDR3 loop is CASSFNLQGETQYF. CDR3 coding DNA: TGTGCCAGCAGTTTTAACCTACAAGGGGAGACCCAGTACTTC.